This T cell receptor (beta chain) was documented in a study of blood T cell repertoires in COVID-19. For the study at large: PBMCs, B-cell-depleted T cells, or T cells were the source of the cDNA or gDNA that made up the material.

Enrolled through a virtual design, the participants were between roughly 18 and 95 years of age and came from 24 US areas. The CDR3 is made up of 13 amino acids. V was trimmed by 3 bases and J by 7 bases, leaving 10 bases between them. Germline V CDR1 and CDR2: WNHNN, SYGVQD (reference sequence). The method was immunoSEQ multiplex PCR; TCRdb's version includes in-frame clones alone and lacks a portion of them. This sample carries some 340,000 clones, 80% to 90% of them seen once, and the ten largest clones take roughly 5.3%. V gene TRBV10-1 combines with J gene TRBJ1-5; unclear D gene. The clonotype was recovered from a woman in her 30s who had recovered from COVID-19. Material: PBMCs or T cells enriched from blood (not recorded which). The CDR3 bases are TGCGCCAGCAGTGAATTTGGAGACCAGCCCCAGCATTTT. This codes for CASSEFGDQPQHF.